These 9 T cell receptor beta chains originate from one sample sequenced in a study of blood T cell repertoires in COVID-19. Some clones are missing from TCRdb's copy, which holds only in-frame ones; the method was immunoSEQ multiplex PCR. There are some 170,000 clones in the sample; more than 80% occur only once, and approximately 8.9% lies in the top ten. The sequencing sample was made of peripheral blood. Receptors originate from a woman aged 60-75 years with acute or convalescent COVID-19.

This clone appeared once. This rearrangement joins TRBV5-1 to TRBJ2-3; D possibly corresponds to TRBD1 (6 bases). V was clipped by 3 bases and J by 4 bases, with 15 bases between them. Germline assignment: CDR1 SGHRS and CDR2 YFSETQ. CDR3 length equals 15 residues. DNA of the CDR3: TGCGCCAGCAGCTATTCCAATGGACAGTCAGATACGCAGTATTTT. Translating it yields CASSYSNGQSDTQYF.

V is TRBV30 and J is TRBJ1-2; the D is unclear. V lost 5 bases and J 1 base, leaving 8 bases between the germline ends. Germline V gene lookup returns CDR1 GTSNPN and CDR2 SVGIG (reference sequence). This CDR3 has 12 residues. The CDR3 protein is CAWRTDNYGYTF. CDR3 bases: TGTGCCTGGCGAACTGATAACTATGGCTACACCTTC.

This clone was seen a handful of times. CDR3 DNA sequence: TGTGCCAGCAGCCAAGATCTAAGCGGGAGTTACAATGAGCAGTTCTTC. Translated, it gives CASSQDLSGSYNEQFF. The chain uses TRBV3-1 (or the pseudogene TRBV3-2) and TRBJ2-1; TRBD2 matches 8 bases. Looked up from germline, CDR1 is LGHDT and CDR2 is YNNKEL (reference sequence). This CDR3 is 16 amino acids long. The V and J ends lost 0 bases and 4 bases, in that order; junction bases with no gene match: 5.

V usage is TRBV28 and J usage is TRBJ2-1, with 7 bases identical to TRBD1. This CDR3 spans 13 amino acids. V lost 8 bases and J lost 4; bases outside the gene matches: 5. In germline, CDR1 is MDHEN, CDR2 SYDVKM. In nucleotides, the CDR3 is TGTGCCAGCCGGCAGGGGGTTTACAATGAGCAGTTCTTC. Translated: CASRQGVYNEQFF.

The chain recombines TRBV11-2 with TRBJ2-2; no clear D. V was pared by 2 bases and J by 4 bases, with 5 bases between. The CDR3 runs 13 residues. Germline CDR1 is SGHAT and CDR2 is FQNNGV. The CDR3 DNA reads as TGTGCCAGCAGCTTATACAGCACCGGGGAGCTGTTTTTT. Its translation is CASSLYSTGELFF.

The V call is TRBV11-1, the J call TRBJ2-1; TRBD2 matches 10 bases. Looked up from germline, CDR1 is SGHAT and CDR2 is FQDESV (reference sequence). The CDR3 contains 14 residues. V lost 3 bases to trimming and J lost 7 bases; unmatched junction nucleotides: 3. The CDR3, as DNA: TGTGCCAGCAGCTTTAGAGCGGGAGGGAATGAGCAGTTCTTC. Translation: CASSFRAGGNEQFF. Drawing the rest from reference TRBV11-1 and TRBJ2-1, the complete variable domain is EAEVAQSPRYKITEKSQAVAFWCDPISGHATLYWYRQILGQGPELLVQFQDESVVDDSQLPKDRFSAERLKGVDSTLKIQPAELGDSAMYLCASSFRAGGNEQFFGPGTRLTVL.

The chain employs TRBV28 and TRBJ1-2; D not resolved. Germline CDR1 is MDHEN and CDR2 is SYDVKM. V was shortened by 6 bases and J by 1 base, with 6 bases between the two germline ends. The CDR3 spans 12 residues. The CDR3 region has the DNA TGTGCCAGCAGCGACATTAACTATGGCTACACCTTC. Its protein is CASSDINYGYTF.

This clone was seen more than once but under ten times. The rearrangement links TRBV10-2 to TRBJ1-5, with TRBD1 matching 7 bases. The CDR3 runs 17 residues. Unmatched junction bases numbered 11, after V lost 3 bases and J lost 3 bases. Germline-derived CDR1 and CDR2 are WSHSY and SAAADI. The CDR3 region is CASSDPIGQAFNQPQHF. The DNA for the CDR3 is TGCGCCAGCAGTGACCCGATTGGACAGGCATTCAATCAGCCCCAGCATTTT.

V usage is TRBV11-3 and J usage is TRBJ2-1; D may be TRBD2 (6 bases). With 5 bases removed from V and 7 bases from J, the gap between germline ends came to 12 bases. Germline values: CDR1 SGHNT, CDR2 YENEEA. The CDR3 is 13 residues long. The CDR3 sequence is CASSNGGSNEQFF. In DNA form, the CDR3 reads TGTGCCAGCAGCAATGGAGGGTCGAATGAGCAGTTCTTC.